Here is one TCR beta chain with its context. These data are taken from a study of T cell changes during pregnancy in multiple sclerosis. Germline trimming cut 5 bases from V and 10 bases from J; bases unmatched to any gene: 3. The CDR3 is made up of 13 amino acids. Germline values: CDR1 SGHTA, CDR2 FQGTGA. Sequencing was performed with immunoSEQ multiplex PCR; in TCRdb, only in-frame clones are kept and a portion is missing. In the table there are 40,000 or so clones, more than 70% of which are singletons. J is TRBJ1-6 and V is TRBV7-3; 9 bases agree with TRBD1. Sequenced here: CD8+ T cells from peripheral blood mononuclear cells, sampled in the first trimester of pregnancy. The sequence came from a female donor with multiple sclerosis, enrolled in a pregnancy study. CDR3 nucleotides: TGTGCCAGCAGCCTGGACAGGGGATCACCCCTCCACTTT. This gives the protein CASSLDRGSPLHF.